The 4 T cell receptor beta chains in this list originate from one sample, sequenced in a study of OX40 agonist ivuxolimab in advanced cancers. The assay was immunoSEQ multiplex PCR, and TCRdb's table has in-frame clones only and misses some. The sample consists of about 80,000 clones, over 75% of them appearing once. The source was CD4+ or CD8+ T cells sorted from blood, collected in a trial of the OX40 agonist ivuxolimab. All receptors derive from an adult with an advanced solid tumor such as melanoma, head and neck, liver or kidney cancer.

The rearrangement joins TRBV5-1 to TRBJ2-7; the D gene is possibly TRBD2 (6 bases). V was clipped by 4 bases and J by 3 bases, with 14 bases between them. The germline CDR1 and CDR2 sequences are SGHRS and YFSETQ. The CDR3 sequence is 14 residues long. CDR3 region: CASSPRTIGYEQYF. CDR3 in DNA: TGCGCCAGCAGCCCTCGGACTATTGGCTACGAGCAGTACTTC. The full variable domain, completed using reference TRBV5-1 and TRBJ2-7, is KAGVTQTPRYLIKTRGQQVTLSCSPISGHRSVSWYQQTPGQGLQFLFEYFSETQRNKGNFPGRFSGRQFSNSRSEMNVSTLELGDSALYLCASSPRTIGYEQYFGPGTRLTVT.

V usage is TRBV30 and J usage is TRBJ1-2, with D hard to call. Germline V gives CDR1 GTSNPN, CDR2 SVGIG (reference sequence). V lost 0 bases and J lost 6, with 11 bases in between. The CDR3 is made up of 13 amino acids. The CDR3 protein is CAWSVWSSNGYTF. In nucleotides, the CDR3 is TGTGCCTGGAGTGTATGGTCTTCGAATGGCTACACCTTC. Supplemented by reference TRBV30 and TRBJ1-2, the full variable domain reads SQTIHQWPATLVQPVGSPLSLECTVEGTSNPNLYWYRQAAGRGLQLLFYSVGIGQISSEVPQNLSASRPQDRQFILSSKKLLLSDSGFYLCAWSVWSSNGYTFGSGTRLTVV.

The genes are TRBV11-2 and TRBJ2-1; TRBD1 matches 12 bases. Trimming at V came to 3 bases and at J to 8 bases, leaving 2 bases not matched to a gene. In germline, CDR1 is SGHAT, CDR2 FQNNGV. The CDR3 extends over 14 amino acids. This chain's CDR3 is CASSLGTGGYEQFF. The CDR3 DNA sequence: TGTGCCAGCAGCTTGGGGACAGGGGGCTATGAGCAGTTCTTC.

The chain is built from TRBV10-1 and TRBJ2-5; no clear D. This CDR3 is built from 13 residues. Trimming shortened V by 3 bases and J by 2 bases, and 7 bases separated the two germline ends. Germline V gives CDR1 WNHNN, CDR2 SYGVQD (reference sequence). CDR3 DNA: TGCGCCAGCAGTGACGGCAGACAAGAGACCCAGTACTTC. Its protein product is CASSDGRQETQYF.